This note documents a single T cell receptor (beta chain) sequence. Its antigen remains unknown. Sequencing used cDNA as its template, made by extracting RNA and reverse transcribing it. Sequencing used immunoSEQ multiplex PCR; TCRdb keeps in-frame clones, though not all of them. The sample has some 5,000 clones; around three fifths are singletons. Punch biopsies of lesional scalp, plus peripheral blood, were taken from alopecia areata patients. Germline CDR1 and CDR2: SGDLS and YYNGEE. With 1 base removed from V and 7 bases from J, the gap between germline ends came to 9 bases. The CDR3 runs 12 residues. The entry originates in a study of CD8+ T cells in alopecia areata. Looking at the study overall: Treated individuals took tofacitinib by mouth, 5 to 10 mg twice daily. Whole-study findings and limits: Lesional scalp, notably in alopecia totalis/universalis, had clonality above that of normal scalp. There were also resident alphabeta T cells of normal skin sequenced in scalp samples.

This receptor was identified in a human donor with alopecia areata. The V gene is TRBV9, the J gene TRBJ2-7; a weak D match, TRBD2 (5 bases). The sample was skin, taken at week 0. The CDR3: CASSVFEGEQYF. The DNA for the CDR3 is TGTGCCAGCAGCGTATTTGAGGGAGAGCAGTACTTC.